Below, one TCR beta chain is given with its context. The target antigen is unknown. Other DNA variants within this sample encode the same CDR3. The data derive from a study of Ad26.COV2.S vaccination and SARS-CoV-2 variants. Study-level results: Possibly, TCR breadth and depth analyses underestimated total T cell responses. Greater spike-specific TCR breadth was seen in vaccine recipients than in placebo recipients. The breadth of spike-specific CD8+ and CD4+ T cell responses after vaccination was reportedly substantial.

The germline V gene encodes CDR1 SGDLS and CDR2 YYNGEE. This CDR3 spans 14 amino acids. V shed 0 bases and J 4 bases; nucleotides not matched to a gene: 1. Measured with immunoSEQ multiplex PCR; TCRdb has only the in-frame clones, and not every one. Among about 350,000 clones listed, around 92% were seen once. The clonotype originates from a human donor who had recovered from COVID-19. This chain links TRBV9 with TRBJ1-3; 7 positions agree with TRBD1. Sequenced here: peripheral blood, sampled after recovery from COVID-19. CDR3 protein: CASSVGTGGNTIYF. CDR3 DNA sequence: TGTGCCAGCAGCGTAGGGACAGGCGGAAACACCATATATTTT.